The 13 T cell receptor beta chains reported below all come from one sample, sequenced in a study of blood T cell repertoires in COVID-19 (dated by TCRdb to the early 2020s). Library creation used the immunoSEQ multiplex PCR assay. Sourced from immuneACCESS, this table was stored by TCRdb with only in-frame sequences that have V and J called. A share of the clones is absent; for the studies checked, an unresolved V gene accounts for under half, and the remainder has no known explanation. The sample table contains 150,000 to 200,000 clones; only one count was recorded for over 70% of them. Of the sample, approximately 3% falls within the top ten clones. Source material: peripheral blood. These receptors were obtained from a man between 65 and 80 years old with acute or convalescent COVID-19.

As to this clone: The same CDR3 is also encoded by other DNA sequences in this sample. V gene TRBV27 combines with J gene TRBJ2-7; 7 bases are shared with TRBD2. Germline values: CDR1 MNHEY, CDR2 SMNVEV (reference sequence). CDR3 length: 15 residues. V lost 4 bases to trimming and J lost 0 bases; unmatched junction nucleotides: 6. As DNA, the CDR3 is TGTGCCAGCAGTTACGCGGCGGGAGTCTCCTACGAGCAGTACTTC. This codes for CASSYAAGVSYEQYF.

The genes are TRBV6-5 and TRBJ2-5; 8 nucleotides align to TRBD2. Germline loops: CDR1 MNHEY, CDR2 SVGAGI. CDR3 length: 15 amino acids. Germline trimming cut 2 bases from V and 2 bases from J; bases unmatched to any gene: 4. Here the CDR3 reads CASSYLGTRQETQYF. The CDR3, as DNA: TGTGCCAGCAGTTACCTCGGGACTAGGCAAGAGACCCAGTACTTC.

This sequence joins TRBV5-5 and TRBJ1-5, with D unresolved. Germline CDR1 is SGHKS and CDR2 is YYEKEE (reference sequence). Trimming shortened V by 1 base and J by 2 bases, and 13 bases separated the two germline ends. The CDR3 has 16 residues. The CDR3 DNA follows: TGTGCCAGCAGCTTGTTCAGGAGCGGGGGCAATCAGCCCCAGCATTTT. This sequence encodes CASSLFRSGGNQPQHF. Drawing the rest from reference TRBV5-5 and TRBJ1-5, the complete variable domain is DAGVTQSPTHLIKTRGQQVTLRCSPISGHKSVSWYQQVLGQGPQFIFQYYEKEERGRGNFPDRFSARQFPNYSSELNVNALLLGDSALYLCASSLFRSGGNQPQHFGDGTRLSIL.

A word on this clone: One end of the junction is discordant with germline, which a read error may explain. V and J are TRBV4-2 and TRBJ1-3; no clear D gene. This CDR3 comprises 15 residues. Germline V lookup: CDR1 LGHNA, CDR2 YNFKEQ. The CDR3 is CASSQDTATGNTIYF. CDR3 DNA sequence: TGTGCCAGCAGCCAAGATACAGCTACTGGGAACACCATATATTTT.

The chain uses TRBV18 and TRBJ1-4; possibly TRBD1 for D (6 bases). Between the trimmed V and J ends, which lost 3 bases and 13 bases, there was a span of 27 bases. The CDR3 is made up of 17 amino acids. Germline values: CDR1 KGHSH, CDR2 LQKENI. In DNA form, the CDR3 reads TGTGCCAGCTCACCTTCCACCGGGACAAATCGAATGACGGGACTGTTTTTT. Translation: CASSPSTGTNRMTGLFF.

V usage is TRBV20-1 and J usage is TRBJ2-7; 11 bases match TRBD2. Trimming removed 6 bases from V and 12 bases from J; junction bases left unmatched: 7. Germline-derived CDR1 and CDR2 are DFQATT and SNEGSKA (reference sequence). CDR3 length: 11 amino acids. In DNA, the CDR3 is TGCAGTGCCCACACTAGCGGGAGATGGTACTTC. This sequence encodes CSAHTSGRWYF.

This clone was seen a few times. This chain links TRBV2 with TRBJ2-5, with 8 nucleotides matching TRBD1. CDR3 size: 16 residues. The germline CDR1 and CDR2 sequences are SNHLY and FYNNEI. V lost 2 bases to trimming and J lost 4 bases; unmatched junction nucleotides: 9. The CDR3 is CASSERVRGLAETQYF. In nucleotides, the CDR3 is TGTGCCAGCAGTGAAAGGGTCAGGGGGCTGGCAGAGACCCAGTACTTC.

The rearrangement joins TRBV5-1 to TRBJ1-1, with D uncertain. Germline values: CDR1 SGHRS, CDR2 YFSETQ. This CDR3 region has 17 residues. V lost 4 bases to trimming and J lost 0 bases, with 19 bases between them. For the CDR3, the DNA is TGCGCCAGCAGCCCATATCAAACGCAGACAATGAACACTGAAGCTTTCTTT. Protein: CASSPYQTQTMNTEAFF. Combining the CDR3 with reference TRBV5-1 and TRBJ1-1 gives the whole variable domain KAGVTQTPRYLIKTRGQQVTLSCSPISGHRSVSWYQQTPGQGLQFLFEYFSETQRNKGNFPGRFSGRQFSNSRSEMNVSTLELGDSALYLCASSPYQTQTMNTEAFFGQGTRLTVV.

This clone was detected once. The chain couples TRBV12-5 to TRBJ2-3; 9 bases align to TRBD1. Germline values: CDR1 LGHNT, CDR2 FRNRAP. The CDR3 loop spans 15 amino acids. The ends lost 7 bases at V and 2 bases at J; junction bases unmatched: 7. In DNA, the CDR3 is TGTGCTAGTGCTGGGACAGGGCTATTCACAGATACGCAGTATTTT. Protein sequence: CASAGTGLFTDTQYF. Full variable domain (rest looked up from reference TRBV12-5 and TRBJ2-3): DARVTQTPRHKVTEMGQEVTMRCQPILGHNTVFWYRQTMMQGLELLAYFRNRAPLDDSGMPKDRFSAEMPDATLATLKIQPSEPRDSAVYFCASAGTGLFTDTQYFGPGTRLTVL.

This clone was seen more than once but under ten times. The chain has TRBV27 and TRBJ2-3; D unclear. The V end lost 3 bases, the J end lost 2 bases, and 6 bases lay between the germline ends. The length of the CDR3 is 13 residues. The germline gives CDR1 MNHEY, CDR2 SMNVEV (reference sequence). The chain's CDR3 is CASSFTDTDTQYF. CDR3 coding DNA: TGTGCCAGCAGTTTTACAGACACAGATACGCAGTATTTT.

DNA of the CDR3: TGTGCCAGTAGTATTGGGCCTCGGTCGGAGCTGTTTTTT. Its translation: CASSIGPRSELFF. The chain combines TRBV19 with TRBJ2-2; D remains ambiguous. V lost 3 bases and J 10 bases, leaving 12 bases between the germline ends. CDR3 length equals 13 residues. CDR1 and CDR2 (germline): LNHDA, SQIVND (reference sequence).

This sequence joins TRBV3-1 (or the pseudogene TRBV3-2) and TRBJ2-5, with 7 bases that match TRBD1. The CDR3 has 13 amino acids. V lost 4 bases to trimming and J lost 9 bases; unmatched junction nucleotides: 8. The germline CDR1 and CDR2 sequences are LGHDT and YNNKEL (reference sequence). The CDR3 reads CASSPGRGRAQYF. CDR3 sequence (DNA): TGTGCCAGCAGCCCTGGAAGGGGGCGGGCCCAGTACTTC.

The V gene is TRBV27, the J gene TRBJ2-1; 15 positions match TRBD2. Trimming cost V 6 bases and J 10 bases; bases outside gene matches: 4. CDR3 size: 14 residues. Germline CDR1 and CDR2: MNHEY and SMNVEV (reference sequence). Here the CDR3 DNA reads TGTGCCAGCAGCTCGGGACTAGCGGGGGGAGAGCAGTTCTTC. As protein: CASSSGLAGGEQFF.